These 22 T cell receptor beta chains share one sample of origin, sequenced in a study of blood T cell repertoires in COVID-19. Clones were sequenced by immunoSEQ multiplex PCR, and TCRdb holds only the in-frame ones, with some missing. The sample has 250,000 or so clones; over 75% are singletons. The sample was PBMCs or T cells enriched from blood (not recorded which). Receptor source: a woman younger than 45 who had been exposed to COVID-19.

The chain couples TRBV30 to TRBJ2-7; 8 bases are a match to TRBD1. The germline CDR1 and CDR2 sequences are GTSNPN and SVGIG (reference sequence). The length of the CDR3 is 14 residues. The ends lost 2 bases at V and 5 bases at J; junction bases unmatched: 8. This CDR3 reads CAWSIGQGIDEQYF. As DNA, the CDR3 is TGTGCCTGGAGTATAGGACAGGGTATCGACGAGCAGTACTTC.

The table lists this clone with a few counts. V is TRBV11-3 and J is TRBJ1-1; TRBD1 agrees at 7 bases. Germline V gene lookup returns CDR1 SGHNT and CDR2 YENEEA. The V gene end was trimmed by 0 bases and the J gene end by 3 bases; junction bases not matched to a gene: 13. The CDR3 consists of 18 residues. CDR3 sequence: CASSLETGAGVWDTEAFF. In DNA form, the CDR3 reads TGTGCCAGCAGCTTAGAAACAGGGGCCGGAGTGTGGGACACTGAAGCTTTCTTT.

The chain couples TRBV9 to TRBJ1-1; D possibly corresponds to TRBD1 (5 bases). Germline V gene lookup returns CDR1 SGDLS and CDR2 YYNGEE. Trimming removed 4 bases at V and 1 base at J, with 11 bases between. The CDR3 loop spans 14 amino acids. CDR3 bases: TGTGCCAGCAGCCCCAGGGCAGCGAACACTGAAGCTTTCTTT. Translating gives CASSPRAANTEAFF.

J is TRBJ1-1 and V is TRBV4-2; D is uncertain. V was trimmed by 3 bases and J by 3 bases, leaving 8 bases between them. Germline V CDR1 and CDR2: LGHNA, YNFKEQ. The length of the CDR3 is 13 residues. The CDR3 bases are TGTGCCAGCAGCCAGGCCACCCACACTGAAGCTTTCTTT. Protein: CASSQATHTEAFF.

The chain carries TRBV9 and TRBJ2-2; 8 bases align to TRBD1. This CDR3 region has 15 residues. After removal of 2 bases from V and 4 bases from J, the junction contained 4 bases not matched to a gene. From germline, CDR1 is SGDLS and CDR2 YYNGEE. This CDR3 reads CASSVGQGVTGELFF. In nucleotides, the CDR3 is TGTGCCAGCAGCGTCGGACAGGGAGTCACCGGGGAGCTGTTTTTT.

As DNA, the CDR3 is TGTGCCAGCAGTTCCCCGGCGACATGGATGAACACTGAAGCTTTCTTT. It is translated as CASSSPATWMNTEAFF. This rearrangement joins TRBV28 to TRBJ1-1; D is ambiguous. Germline V lookup: CDR1 MDHEN, CDR2 SYDVKM. Trimming left V 4 bases short and J 0 bases short, with 15 bases between. CDR3 length: 16 residues.

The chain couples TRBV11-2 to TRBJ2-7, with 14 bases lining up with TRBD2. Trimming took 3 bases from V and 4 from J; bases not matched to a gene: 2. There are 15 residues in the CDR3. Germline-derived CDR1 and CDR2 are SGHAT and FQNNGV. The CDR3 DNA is TGTGCCAGCAGCTTCGGGACTAGCGGGAGATACGAGCAGTACTTC. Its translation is CASSFGTSGRYEQYF.

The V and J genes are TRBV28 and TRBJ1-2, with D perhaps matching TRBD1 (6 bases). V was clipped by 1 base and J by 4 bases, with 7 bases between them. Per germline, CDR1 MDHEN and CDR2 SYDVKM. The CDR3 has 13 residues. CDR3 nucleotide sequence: TGTGCCAGCAGTTTATCGGACAGCTATGGCTACACCTTC. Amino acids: CASSLSDSYGYTF.

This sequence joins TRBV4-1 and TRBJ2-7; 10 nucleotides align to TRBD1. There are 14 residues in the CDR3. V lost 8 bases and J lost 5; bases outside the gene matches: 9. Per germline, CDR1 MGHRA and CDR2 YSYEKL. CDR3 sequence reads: CASSGGDRGDEQYF. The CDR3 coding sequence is TGCGCCAGCTCCGGGGGGGACAGGGGAGACGAGCAGTACTTC.

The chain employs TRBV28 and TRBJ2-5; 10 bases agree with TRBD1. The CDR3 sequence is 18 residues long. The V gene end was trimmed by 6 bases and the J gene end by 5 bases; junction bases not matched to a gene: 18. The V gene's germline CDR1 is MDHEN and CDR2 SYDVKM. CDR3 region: CASSPVGGDRGPEETQYF. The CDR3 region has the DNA TGTGCCAGCAGCCCCGTGGGGGGTGACAGGGGGCCGGAGGAGACCCAGTACTTC.

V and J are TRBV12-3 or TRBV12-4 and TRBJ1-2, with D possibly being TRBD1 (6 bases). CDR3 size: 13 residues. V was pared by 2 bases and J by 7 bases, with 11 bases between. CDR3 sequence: CASSLMGAGGYTF. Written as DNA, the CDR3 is TGTGCCAGCAGTTTAATGGGGGCGGGTGGCTACACCTTC.

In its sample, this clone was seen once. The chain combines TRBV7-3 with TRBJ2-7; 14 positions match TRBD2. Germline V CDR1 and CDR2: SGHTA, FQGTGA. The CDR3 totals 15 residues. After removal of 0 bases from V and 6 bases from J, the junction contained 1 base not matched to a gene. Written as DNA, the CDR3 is TGTGCCAGCAGCTTAACAGGGACTAGCGGGAGCGAGCAGTACTTC. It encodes CASSLTGTSGSEQYF.

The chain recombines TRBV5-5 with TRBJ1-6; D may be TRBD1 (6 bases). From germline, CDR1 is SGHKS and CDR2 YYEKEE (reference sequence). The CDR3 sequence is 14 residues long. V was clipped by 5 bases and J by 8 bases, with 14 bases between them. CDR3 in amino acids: CASRGIGQYSPLHF. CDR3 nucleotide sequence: TGTGCCAGCAGGGGTATTGGACAGTATTCACCCCTCCACTTT.

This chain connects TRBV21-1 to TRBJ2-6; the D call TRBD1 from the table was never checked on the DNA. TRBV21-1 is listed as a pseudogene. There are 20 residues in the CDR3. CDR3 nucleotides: TGTGCCAGCAGCAAAGAGGTCCCGAGACAGGGGGGAACTGGGGCCAACGTCCTGACTTTC. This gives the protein CASSKEVPRQGGTGANVLTF.

The CDR3 nucleotides are TGTGCCAGCTCACCACGGGGGACAGGGCTTACTAACTATGGCTACACCTTC. Protein sequence: CASSPRGTGLTNYGYTF. The chain employs TRBV18 and TRBJ1-2; 9 bases map to TRBD1. The V gene's germline CDR1 is KGHSH and CDR2 LQKENI. CDR3 length: 17 amino acids. With V trimmed by 1 base and J by 0 bases, 6 bases remained unmatched.

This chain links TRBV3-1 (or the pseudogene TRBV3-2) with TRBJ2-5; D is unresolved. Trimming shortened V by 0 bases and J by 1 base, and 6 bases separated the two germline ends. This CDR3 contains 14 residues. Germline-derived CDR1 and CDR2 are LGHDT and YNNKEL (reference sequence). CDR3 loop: CASSQDLPQETQYF. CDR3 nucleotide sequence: TGTGCCAGCAGCCAAGATCTCCCCCAAGAGACCCAGTACTTC.

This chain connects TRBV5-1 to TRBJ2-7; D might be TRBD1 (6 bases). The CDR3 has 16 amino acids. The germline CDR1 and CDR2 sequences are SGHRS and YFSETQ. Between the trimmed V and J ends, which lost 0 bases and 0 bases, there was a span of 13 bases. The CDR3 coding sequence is TGCGCCAGCAGCTTGGGCTGGGTGGACAGCTCCTACGAGCAGTACTTC. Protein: CASSLGWVDSSYEQYF. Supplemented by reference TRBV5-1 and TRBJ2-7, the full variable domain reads KAGVTQTPRYLIKTRGQQVTLSCSPISGHRSVSWYQQTPGQGLQFLFEYFSETQRNKGNFPGRFSGRQFSNSRSEMNVSTLELGDSALYLCASSLGWVDSSYEQYFGPGTRLTVT.

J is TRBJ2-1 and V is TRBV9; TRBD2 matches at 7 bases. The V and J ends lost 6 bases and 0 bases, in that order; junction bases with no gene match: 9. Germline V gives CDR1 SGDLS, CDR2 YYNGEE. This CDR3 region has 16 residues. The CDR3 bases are TGTGCCAGCACCAGAGTTGGGGGGGGCTCCTACAATGAGCAGTTCTTC. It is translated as CASTRVGGGSYNEQFF.

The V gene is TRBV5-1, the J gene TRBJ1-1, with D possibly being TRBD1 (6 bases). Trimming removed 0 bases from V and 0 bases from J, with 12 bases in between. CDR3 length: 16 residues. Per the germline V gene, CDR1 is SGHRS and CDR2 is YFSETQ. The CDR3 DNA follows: TGCGCCAGCAGCTTGGCGACGGACAGAATGAACACTGAAGCTTTCTTT. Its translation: CASSLATDRMNTEAFF.

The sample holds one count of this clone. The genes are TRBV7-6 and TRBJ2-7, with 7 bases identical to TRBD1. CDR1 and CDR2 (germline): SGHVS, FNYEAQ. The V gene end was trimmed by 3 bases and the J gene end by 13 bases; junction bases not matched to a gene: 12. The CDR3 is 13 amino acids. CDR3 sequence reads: CASSLRSEGQAYF. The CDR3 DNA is TGTGCCAGCAGCTTGAGATCCGAAGGACAGGCCTACTTC. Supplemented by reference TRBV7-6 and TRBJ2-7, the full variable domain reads GAGVSQSPRYKVTKRGQDVALRCDPISGHVSLYWYRQALGQGPEFLTYFNYEAQQDKSGLPNDRFSAERPEGSISTLTIQRTEQRDSAMYRCASSLRSEGQAYFGPGTRLTVT.

In DNA, the CDR3 is TGTGCCAGCAGCTTAGTTAGACAGGAGCAGTACAATGAGCAGTTCTTC. As protein: CASSLVRQEQYNEQFF. V gene TRBV11-2 combines with J gene TRBJ2-1; tentatively, D is TRBD1 (6 bases). Germline V gives CDR1 SGHAT, CDR2 FQNNGV. This CDR3 region has 16 residues. The V end lost 1 base, the J end lost 4 bases, and 14 bases lay between the germline ends.

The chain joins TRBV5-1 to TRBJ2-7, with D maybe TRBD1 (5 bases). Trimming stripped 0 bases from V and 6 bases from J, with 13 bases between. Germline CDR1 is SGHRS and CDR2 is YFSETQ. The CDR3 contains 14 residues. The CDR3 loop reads CASSLGQGKGEQYF. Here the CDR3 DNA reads TGCGCCAGCAGCTTGGGCCAGGGAAAGGGCGAGCAGTACTTC.